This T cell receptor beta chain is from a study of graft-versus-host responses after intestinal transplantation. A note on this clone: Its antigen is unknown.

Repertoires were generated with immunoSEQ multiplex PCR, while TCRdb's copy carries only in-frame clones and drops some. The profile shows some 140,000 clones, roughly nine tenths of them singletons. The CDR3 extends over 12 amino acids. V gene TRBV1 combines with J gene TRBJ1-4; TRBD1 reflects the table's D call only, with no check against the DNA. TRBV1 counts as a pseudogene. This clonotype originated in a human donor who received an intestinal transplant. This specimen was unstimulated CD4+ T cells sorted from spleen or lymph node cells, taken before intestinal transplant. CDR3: CTSSQVPTRLFF. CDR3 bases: TGCACCAGCAGCCAAGTTCCCACACGACTGTTTTTT.